These T cell receptor beta chains were read from a single sample in a study of cytomegalovirus exposure and HLA in healthy donors. The assay was immunoSEQ multiplex PCR, and TCRdb's table has in-frame clones only and misses some. The sample lists approximately 260,000 clones, 70% to 90% occurring once. Sequencing was done on a sample of PBMCs. All receptors derive from a woman aged 25 to 45 in good health and CMV-seropositive. CDR3s include the opening cysteine and the closing phenylalanine or tryptophan. The D gene is left open where the match is weak.

v_gene: TRBV11-3; j_gene: TRBJ1-1; d_gene: TRBD1; CDR3aa: CASSPRTGNTEAFF
v_gene: TRBV4-1; j_gene: TRBJ2-7; d_gene: .; CDR3aa: CASSQDRAPYEQYF
v_gene: TRBV27; j_gene: TRBJ2-5; d_gene: TRBD1; CDR3aa: CASSLYQGAVETQYF
v_gene: TRBV15; j_gene: TRBJ1-4; d_gene: .; CDR3aa: CATSRDWGGAEKLFF
v_gene: TRBV5-1; j_gene: TRBJ1-2; d_gene: TRBD1; CDR3aa: CASSRDREYGYTF
v_gene: TRBV7-9; j_gene: TRBJ2-5; d_gene: .; CDR3aa: CASSAAGQETQYF
v_gene: TRBV9; j_gene: TRBJ2-5; d_gene: TRBD2; CDR3aa: CASSVSGLAGAETQYF
v_gene: TRBV2; j_gene: TRBJ1-2; d_gene: .; CDR3aa: CASSVLRESYGYTF
v_gene: TRBV27; j_gene: TRBJ1-4; d_gene: .; CDR3aa: CASSSTAQGDLFF
v_gene: TRBV5-8; j_gene: TRBJ2-7; d_gene: TRBD2; CDR3aa: CASSLYLLAGVPRSSYEQYF
v_gene: TRBV7-6; j_gene: TRBJ2-2; d_gene: TRBD2; CDR3aa: CASSLEGSGGRSTGELFF
v_gene: TRBV28; j_gene: TRBJ1-1; d_gene: .; CDR3aa: CASSLGHLEAFF
v_gene: TRBV18; j_gene: TRBJ2-7; d_gene: .; CDR3aa: CASSPRHAGEQYF
v_gene: TRBV11-3; j_gene: TRBJ2-6; d_gene: .; CDR3aa: CASRPLSGANVLTF
v_gene: TRBV5-1; j_gene: TRBJ2-1; d_gene: TRBD2; CDR3aa: CASSNGLAGESSEQFF
v_gene: TRBV5-4; j_gene: TRBJ2-5; d_gene: TRBD1; CDR3aa: CASSTDRVQETQYF
v_gene: TRBV11-2; j_gene: TRBJ2-7; d_gene: .; CDR3aa: CASSLVTRPYEQYF
v_gene: TRBV9; j_gene: TRBJ2-1; d_gene: TRBD2; CDR3aa: CASSVASGRGNEQFF
v_gene: TRBV6-1; j_gene: TRBJ2-7; d_gene: .; CDR3aa: CASSDRVAIHEQYF
v_gene: TRBV9; j_gene: TRBJ2-2; d_gene: .; CDR3aa: CASSGSGHPTGELFF
v_gene: TRBV9; j_gene: TRBJ2-5; d_gene: TRBD2; CDR3aa: CASSVVGRGETQYF
v_gene: TRBV6-6; j_gene: TRBJ2-7; d_gene: .; CDR3aa: CASSYIGQGKNEQYF
v_gene: TRBV7-8; j_gene: TRBJ2-7; d_gene: TRBD1; CDR3aa: CASSFGQGSYEQYF
v_gene: TRBV5-1; j_gene: TRBJ2-7; d_gene: TRBD1; CDR3aa: CASSQGRQGSSYEQYF
v_gene: TRBV27; j_gene: TRBJ2-7; d_gene: .; CDR3aa: CASSPYLSLSYEQYF
v_gene: TRBV6-1; j_gene: TRBJ2-7; d_gene: .; CDR3aa: CASSDTGRDEQYF
v_gene: TRBV27; j_gene: TRBJ2-7; d_gene: TRBD2; CDR3aa: CASSLAGGYEQYF
v_gene: TRBV6-1; j_gene: TRBJ1-1; d_gene: .; CDR3aa: CASSTLANTEAFF
v_gene: TRBV30; j_gene: TRBJ1-2; d_gene: .; CDR3aa: CAWSGAFRTATYGYTF
v_gene: TRBV15; j_gene: TRBJ2-1; d_gene: TRBD2; CDR3aa: CATSSRAGVALNEQFF
v_gene: TRBV9; j_gene: TRBJ2-3; d_gene: TRBD2; CDR3aa: CASSVGPGLAGEVVADTQYF
v_gene: TRBV30; j_gene: TRBJ2-1; d_gene: TRBD2; CDR3aa: CAWSVLREDPSEQFF
v_gene: TRBV11-2; j_gene: TRBJ1-2; d_gene: .; CDR3aa: CASSFPEGVGYTF
v_gene: TRBV28; j_gene: TRBJ2-7; d_gene: .; CDR3aa: CASSLHYRIPYEQYF
v_gene: TRBV5-4; j_gene: TRBJ2-3; d_gene: TRBD2; CDR3aa: CASSLPQREVDTQYF
v_gene: TRBV18; j_gene: TRBJ2-2; d_gene: TRBD2; CDR3aa: CASSPQAGVNTGELFF
v_gene: TRBV2; j_gene: TRBJ2-1; d_gene: .; CDR3aa: CASSEASSGTYNEQFF
v_gene: TRBV27; j_gene: TRBJ2-7; d_gene: TRBD2; CDR3aa: CASSLAASGTYEQYF
v_gene: TRBV15; j_gene: TRBJ2-7; d_gene: TRBD2; CDR3aa: CATSRGGSSSYEQYF
v_gene: TRBV7-9; j_gene: TRBJ1-1; d_gene: TRBD1; CDR3aa: CASRPTGVNTEAFF